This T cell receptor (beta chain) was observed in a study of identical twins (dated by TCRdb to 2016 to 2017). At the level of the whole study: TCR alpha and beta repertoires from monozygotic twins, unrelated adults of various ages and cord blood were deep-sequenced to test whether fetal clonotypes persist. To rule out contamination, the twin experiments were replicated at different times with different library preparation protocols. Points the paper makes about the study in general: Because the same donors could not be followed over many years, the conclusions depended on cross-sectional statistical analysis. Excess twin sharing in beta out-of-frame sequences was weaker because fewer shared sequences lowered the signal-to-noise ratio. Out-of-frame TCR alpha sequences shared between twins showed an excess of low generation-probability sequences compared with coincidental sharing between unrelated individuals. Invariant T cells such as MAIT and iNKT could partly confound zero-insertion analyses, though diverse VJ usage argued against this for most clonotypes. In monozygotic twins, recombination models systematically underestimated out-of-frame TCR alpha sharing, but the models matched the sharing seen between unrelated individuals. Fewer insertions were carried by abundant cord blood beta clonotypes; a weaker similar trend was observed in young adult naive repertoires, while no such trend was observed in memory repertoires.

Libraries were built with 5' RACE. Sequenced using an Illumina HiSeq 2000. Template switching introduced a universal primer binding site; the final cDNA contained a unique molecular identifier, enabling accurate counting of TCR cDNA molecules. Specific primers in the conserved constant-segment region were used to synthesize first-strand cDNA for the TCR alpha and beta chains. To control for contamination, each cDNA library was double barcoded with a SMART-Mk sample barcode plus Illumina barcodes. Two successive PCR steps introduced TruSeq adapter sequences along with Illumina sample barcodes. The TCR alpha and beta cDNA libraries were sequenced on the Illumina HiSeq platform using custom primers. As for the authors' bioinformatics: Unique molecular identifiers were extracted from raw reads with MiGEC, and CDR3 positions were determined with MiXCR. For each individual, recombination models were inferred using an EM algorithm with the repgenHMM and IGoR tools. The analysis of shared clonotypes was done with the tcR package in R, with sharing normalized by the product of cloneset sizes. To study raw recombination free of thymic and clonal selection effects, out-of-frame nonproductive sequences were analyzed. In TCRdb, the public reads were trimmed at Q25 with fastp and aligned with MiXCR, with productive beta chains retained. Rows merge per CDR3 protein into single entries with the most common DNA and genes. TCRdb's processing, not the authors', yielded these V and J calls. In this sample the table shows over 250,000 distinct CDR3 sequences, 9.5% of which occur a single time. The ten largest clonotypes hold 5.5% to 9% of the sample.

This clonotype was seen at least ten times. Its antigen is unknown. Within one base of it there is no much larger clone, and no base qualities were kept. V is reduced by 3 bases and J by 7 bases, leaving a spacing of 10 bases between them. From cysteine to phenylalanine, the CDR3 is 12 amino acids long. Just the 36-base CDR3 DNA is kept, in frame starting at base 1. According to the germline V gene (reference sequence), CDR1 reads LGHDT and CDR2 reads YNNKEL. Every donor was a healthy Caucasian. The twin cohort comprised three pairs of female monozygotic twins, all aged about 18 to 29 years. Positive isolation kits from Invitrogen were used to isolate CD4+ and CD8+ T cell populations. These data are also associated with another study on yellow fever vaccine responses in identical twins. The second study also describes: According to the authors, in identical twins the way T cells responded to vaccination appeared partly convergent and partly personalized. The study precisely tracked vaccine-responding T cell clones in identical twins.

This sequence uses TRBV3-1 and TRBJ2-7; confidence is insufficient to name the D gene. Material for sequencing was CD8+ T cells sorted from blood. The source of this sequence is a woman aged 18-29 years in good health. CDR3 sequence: CASSHAVGEQYF. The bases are TGTGCCAGCAGCCATGCCGTGGGGGAGCAGTACTTC.